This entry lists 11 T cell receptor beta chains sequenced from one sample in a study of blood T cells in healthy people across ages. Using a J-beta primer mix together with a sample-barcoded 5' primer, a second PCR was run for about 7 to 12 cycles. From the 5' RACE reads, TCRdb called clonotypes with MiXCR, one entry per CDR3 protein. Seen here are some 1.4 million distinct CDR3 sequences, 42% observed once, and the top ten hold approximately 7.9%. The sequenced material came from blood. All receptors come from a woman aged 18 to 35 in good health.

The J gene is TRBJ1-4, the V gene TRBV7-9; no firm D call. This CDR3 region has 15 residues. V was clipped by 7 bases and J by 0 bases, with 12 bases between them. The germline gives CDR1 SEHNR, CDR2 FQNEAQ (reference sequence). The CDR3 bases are TGTGCCAGCATACCCAAGGAGGCAACTAATGAAAAACTGTTTTTT. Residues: CASIPKEATNEKLFF.

CDR3: CASSLGGLYTF. CDR3 sequence (DNA): TGTGCCAGCAGCTTAGGTGGGCTTTACACCTTC. The chain is built from TRBV7-9 and TRBJ1-2, with unresolved D. Germline V gene lookup returns CDR1 SEHNR and CDR2 FQNEAQ (reference sequence). This CDR3 comprises 11 residues. Trimming shortened V by 1 base and J by 11 bases, and 8 bases separated the two germline ends.

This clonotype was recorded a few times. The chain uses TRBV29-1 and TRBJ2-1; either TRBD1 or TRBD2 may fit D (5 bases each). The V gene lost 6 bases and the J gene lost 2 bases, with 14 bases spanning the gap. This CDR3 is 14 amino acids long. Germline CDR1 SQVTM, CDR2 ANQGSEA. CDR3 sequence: CSVAGTTAYNEQFF. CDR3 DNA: TGCAGCGTCGCCGGGACGACAGCCTACAATGAGCAGTTCTTC.

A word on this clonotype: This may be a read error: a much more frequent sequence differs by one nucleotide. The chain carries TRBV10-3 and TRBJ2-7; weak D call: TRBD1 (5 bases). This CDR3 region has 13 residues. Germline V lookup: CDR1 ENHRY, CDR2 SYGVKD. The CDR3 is CATSEAGPYEQYF. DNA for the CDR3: TGTGCCACCAGTGAGGCAGGGCCCTACGAGCAGTACTTC.

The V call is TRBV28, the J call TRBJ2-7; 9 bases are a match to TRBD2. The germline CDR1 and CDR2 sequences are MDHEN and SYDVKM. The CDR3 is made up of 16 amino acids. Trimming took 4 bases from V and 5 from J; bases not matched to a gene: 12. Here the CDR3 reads CASSSFPGTSPNEQYF. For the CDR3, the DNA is TGTGCCAGCAGTTCCTTCCCTGGGACTAGCCCCAACGAGCAGTACTTC.

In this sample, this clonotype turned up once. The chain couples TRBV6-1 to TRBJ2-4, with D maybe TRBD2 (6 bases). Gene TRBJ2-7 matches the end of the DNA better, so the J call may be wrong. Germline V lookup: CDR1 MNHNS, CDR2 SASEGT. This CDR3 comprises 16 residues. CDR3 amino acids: CASSEGGAAVGYEQYF. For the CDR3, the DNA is TGTGCCAGCAGTGAAGGCGGGGCAGCGGTTGGATACGAGCAGTACTTC.

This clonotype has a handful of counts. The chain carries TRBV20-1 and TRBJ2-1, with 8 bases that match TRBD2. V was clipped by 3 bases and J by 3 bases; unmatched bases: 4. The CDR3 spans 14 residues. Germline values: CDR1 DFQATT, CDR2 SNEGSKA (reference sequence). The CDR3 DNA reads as TGCAGTGCTAGTACCGGGACTAGCTACAATGAGCAGTTCTTC. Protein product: CSASTGTSYNEQFF.

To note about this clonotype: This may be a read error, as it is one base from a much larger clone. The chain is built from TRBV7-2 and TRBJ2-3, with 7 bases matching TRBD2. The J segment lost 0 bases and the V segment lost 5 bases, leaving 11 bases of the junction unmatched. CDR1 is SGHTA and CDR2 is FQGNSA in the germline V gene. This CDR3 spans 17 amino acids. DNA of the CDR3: TGTGCCAGCAGCAGACTAGTGGGAGGGATTAGCACAGATACGCAGTATTTT. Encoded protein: CASSRLVGGISTDTQYF.

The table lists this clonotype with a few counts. The CDR3 protein is CASSRGDRERAEAFF. CDR3 sequence (DNA): TGTGCCAGCAGCAGAGGGGACAGGGAGAGAGCTGAAGCTTTCTTT. This rearrangement joins TRBV12-3 or TRBV12-4 to TRBJ1-1; 9 nucleotides match TRBD1. V lost 6 bases, J lost 6 bases, and 11 bases stayed unmatched. The CDR3 length is 15 residues.

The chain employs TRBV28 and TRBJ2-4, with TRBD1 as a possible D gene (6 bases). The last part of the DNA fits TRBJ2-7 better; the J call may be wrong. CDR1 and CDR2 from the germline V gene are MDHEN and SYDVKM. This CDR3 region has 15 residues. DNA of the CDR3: TGTGCCAGCAGTCCCTACCTCACAGGGATCTACGAGCAGTACTTC. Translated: CASSPYLTGIYEQYF.

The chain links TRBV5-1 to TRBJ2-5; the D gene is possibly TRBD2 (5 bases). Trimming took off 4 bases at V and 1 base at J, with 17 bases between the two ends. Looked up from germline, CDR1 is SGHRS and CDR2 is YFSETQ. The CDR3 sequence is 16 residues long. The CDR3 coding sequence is TGCGCCAGCAGCACTGGAGGCCCCATTGCCCAAGAGACCCAGTACTTC. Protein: CASSTGGPIAQETQYF.